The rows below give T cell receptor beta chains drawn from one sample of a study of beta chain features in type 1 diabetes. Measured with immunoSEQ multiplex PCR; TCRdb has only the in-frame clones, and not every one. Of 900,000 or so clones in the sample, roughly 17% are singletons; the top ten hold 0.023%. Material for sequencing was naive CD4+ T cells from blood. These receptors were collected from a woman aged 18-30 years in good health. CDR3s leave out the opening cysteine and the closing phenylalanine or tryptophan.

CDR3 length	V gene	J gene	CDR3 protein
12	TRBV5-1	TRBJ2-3	ASSLVATPDTQY
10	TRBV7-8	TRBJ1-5	ASSLSSQPQH
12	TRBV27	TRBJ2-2	ASSLEPGTGELF
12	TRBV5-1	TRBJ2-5	ASSSGAGAETQY
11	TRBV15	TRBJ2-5	ATRWGRQETQY
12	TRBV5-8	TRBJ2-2	ASRPRGDTGELF
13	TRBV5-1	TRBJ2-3	ASSTLASSTDTQY
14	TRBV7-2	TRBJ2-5	ASSLVLAGVLETQY
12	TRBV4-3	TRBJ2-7	ASSQEEGAYEQY
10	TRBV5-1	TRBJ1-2	ASSSTTYGYT
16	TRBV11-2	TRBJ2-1	ASSLGLGGLAQYNEQF
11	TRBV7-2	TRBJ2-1	ASSAGVLAEQF
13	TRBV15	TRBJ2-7	ATSIQVLPLYEQY
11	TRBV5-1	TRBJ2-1	ASSQTGYNEQF
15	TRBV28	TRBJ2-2	ASSFGLGTSTPGELF
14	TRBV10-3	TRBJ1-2	AISQQPGQGGSGYT
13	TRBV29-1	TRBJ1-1	SVVLPLLGNTEAF
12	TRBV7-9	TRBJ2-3	ASSLSSVADTQY
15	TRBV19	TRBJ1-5	ASSRDSEGYSNQPQH
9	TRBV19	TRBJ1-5	ASRDTEPQH
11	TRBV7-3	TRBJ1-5	ASSRGLDQPQH
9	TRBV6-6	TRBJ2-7	AISESHEQY
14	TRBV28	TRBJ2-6	ASSKRRGLGANVLT
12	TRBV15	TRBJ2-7	ATSRDLSPNEQY
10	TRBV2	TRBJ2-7	ASSADTYEQY
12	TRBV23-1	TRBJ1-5	ASSQDTGAQPQH
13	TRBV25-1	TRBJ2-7	ASSDSGMPPYEQY
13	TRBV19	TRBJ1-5	ASSTLTGRYQPQH
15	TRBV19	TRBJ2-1	ASSIDLAGGLYNEQF